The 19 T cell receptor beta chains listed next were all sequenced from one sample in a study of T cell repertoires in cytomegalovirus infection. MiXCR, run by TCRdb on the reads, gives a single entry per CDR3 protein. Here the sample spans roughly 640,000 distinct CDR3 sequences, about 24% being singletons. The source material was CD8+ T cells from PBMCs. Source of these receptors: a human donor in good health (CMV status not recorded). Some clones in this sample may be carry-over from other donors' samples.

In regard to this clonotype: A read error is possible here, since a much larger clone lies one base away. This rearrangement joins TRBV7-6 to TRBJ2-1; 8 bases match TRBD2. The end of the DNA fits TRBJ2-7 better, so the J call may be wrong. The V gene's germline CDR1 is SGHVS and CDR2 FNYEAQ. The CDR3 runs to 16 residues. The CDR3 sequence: CASSLATGGTYNEQYF. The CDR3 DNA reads TGTGCCAGCAGCTTAGCAACGGGAGGGACCTACAATGAGCAGTACTTC.

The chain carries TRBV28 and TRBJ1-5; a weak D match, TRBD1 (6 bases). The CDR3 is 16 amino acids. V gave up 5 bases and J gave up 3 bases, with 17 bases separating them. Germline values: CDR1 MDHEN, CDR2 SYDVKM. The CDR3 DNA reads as TGTGCCAGCAGTCGATCCCAGGGGAGTACCAATCAGCCCCAGCATTTT. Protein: CASSRSQGSTNQPQHF.

CDR3 in DNA: TGTGCCAACAGTCCCCCGGGACAGCCCCCCTACGAGCAGTACGTC. Residues: CANSPPGQPPYEQYV. The chain couples TRBV12-3 or TRBV12-4 to TRBJ2-7; 7 nucleotides align to TRBD1. The CDR3 consists of 15 residues.

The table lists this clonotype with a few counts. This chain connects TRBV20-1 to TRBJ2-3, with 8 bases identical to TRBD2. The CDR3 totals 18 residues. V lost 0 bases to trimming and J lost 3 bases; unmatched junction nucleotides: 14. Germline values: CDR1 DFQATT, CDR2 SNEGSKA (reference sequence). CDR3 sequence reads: CSARDGSGGGGLTDTQYF. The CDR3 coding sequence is TGCAGTGCTAGAGACGGGTCTGGAGGCGGGGGGCTGACAGATACGCAGTATTTT.

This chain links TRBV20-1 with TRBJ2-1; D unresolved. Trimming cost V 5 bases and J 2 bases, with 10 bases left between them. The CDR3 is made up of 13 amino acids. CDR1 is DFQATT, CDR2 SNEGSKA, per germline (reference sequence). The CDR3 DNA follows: TGCAGTGCTTTGGGGTTCACCTACAATGAGCAGTTCTTC. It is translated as CSALGFTYNEQFF.

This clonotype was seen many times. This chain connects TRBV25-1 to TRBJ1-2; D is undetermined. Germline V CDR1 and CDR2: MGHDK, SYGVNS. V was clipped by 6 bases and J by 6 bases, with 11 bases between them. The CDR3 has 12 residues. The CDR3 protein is CASRTRTDGYTF. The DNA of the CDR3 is TGTGCCAGCAGGACCAGGACTGATGGCTACACCTTC.

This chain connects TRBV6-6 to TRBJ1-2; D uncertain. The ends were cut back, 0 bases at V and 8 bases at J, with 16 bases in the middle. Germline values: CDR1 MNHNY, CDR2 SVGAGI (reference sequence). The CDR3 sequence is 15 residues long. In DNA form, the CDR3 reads TGTGCCAGCAGTTACTCGATTATGTCGGGGTTCGGCTACACCTTC. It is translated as CASSYSIMSGFGYTF.

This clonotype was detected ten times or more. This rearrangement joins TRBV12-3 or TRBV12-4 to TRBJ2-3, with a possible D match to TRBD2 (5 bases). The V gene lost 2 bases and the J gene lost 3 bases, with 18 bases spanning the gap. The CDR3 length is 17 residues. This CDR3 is CASSLYRWERKTDTQYF. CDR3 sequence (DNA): TGTGCCAGCAGTTTATACAGATGGGAGAGGAAAACAGATACGCAGTATTTT.

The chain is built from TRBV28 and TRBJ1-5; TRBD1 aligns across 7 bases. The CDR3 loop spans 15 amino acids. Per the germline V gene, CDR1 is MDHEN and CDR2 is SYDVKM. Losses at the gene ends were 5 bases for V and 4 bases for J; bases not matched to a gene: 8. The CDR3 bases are TGTGCCAGCAGTGAAGACAGGGTAGCAAATCAGCCCCAGCATTTT. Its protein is CASSEDRVANQPQHF.

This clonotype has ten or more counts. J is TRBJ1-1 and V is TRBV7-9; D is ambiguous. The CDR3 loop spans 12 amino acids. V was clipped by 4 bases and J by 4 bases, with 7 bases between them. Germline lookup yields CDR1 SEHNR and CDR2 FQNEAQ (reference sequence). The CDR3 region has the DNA TGTGCCAGCAGCTCGGCAAGCACTGAAGCTTTCTTT. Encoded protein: CASSSASTEAFF.

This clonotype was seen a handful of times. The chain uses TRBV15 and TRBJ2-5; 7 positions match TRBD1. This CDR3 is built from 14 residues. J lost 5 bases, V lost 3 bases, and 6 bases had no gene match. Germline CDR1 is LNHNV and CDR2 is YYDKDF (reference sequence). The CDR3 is CATSRGTGDETQYF. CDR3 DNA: TGTGCCACCAGCAGGGGAACAGGGGACGAGACCCAGTACTTC. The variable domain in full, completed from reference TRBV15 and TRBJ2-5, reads DAMVIQNPRYQVTQFGKPVTLSCSQTLNHNVMYWYQQKSSQAPKLLFHYYDKDFNNEADTPDNFQSRRPNTSFCFLDIRSPGLGDTAMYLCATSRGTGDETQYFGPGTRLLVL.

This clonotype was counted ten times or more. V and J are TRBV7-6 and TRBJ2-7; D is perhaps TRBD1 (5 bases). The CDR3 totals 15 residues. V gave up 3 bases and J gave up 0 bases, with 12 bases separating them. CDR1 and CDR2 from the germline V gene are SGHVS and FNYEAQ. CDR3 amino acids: CASSFEQAPSYEQYF. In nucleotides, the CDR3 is TGTGCCAGCAGCTTCGAACAGGCCCCCTCCTACGAGCAGTACTTC.

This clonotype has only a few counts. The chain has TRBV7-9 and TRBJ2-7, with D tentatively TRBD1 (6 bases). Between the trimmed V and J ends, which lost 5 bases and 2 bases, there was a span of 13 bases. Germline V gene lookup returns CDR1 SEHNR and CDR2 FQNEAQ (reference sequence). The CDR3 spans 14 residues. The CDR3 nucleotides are TGTGCCAGCAGCCTTCCTGGACAGCCCTACGAGCAGTACTTC. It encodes CASSLPGQPYEQYF.

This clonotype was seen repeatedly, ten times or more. The CDR3 loop is CASSRGGEQGGIEAFF. The DNA of the CDR3 is TGTGCCAGCAGCCGTGGCGGGGAACAGGGGGGGATTGAAGCTTTCTTT. This rearrangement joins TRBV7-6 to TRBJ1-1; 8 positions agree with TRBD1. With V trimmed by 5 bases and J by 7 bases, 15 bases remained unmatched. The CDR3 has 16 amino acids. Germline lookup yields CDR1 SGHVS and CDR2 FNYEAQ.

CDR3 amino acids: CASRPGGDMNEQFF. CDR3 nucleotides: TGTGCTAGTCGGCCAGGGGGGGATATGAATGAGCAGTTCTTC. The chain links TRBV12-5 to TRBJ2-1; either TRBD1 or TRBD2 may supply D (7 bases each). The CDR3 sequence is 14 residues long. CDR1 LGHNT and CDR2 FRNRAP come from the germline V gene. V lost 8 bases, J lost 7 bases, and 18 bases lay in between.

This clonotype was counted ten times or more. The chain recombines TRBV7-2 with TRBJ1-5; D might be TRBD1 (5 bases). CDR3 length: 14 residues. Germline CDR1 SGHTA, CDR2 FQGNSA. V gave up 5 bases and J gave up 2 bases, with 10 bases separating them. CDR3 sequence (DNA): TGTGCCAGCAGCCAGGGCTTAGGCAATCAGCCCCAGCATTTT. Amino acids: CASSQGLGNQPQHF.

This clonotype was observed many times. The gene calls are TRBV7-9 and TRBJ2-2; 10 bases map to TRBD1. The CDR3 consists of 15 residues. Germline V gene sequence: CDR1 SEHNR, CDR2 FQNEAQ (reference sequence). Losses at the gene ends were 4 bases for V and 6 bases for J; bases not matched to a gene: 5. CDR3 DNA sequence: TGTGCCAGCAGCTCCCGGACAGGGGGTCCCGGGGAGCTGTTTTTT. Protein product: CASSSRTGGPGELFF.

For the CDR3, the DNA is TGTGCCTTAGGGGGGGCTGGCACTGAAGCTTTCTTT. This encodes CALGGAGTEAFF. J is TRBJ1-1 and V is TRBV2; D is perhaps TRBD1 (6 bases). The V end was cut by 11 bases, the J end by 4 bases, with 14 bases between. The CDR3 consists of 12 residues. CDR1 is SNHLY, CDR2 FYNNEI, per germline.

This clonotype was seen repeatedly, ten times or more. The CDR3, as DNA: TGTGCCAGCAGCTGGACTAGCGGGGGCCAAGCGGGAGATACGCAGTATTTT. It encodes CASSWTSGGQAGDTQYF. V is TRBV7-2 and J is TRBJ2-3; 13 nucleotides match TRBD2. With V trimmed by 4 bases and J by 5 bases, 9 bases remained unmatched. From germline, CDR1 is SGHTA and CDR2 FQGNSA. This CDR3 region has 17 residues.